These T cell receptor beta chains were read from a single sample in a study of blood T cell repertoires in COVID-19. TCRdb's copy holds only in-frame clones and misses some; the assay was immunoSEQ multiplex PCR. Among around 360,000 clones listed, about 89% were seen once. Sequencing was carried out using peripheral blood. Receptors were obtained from a woman aged 25 to 39 with COVID-19, enrolled during active disease. CDR3s include the opening cysteine and the closing phenylalanine or tryptophan. The D gene is left open where the match is weak. The size field is filled for only some rows; it gives once, few, many or a size class.

j_call d_call clone_size v_call cdr3_aa cdr3_nt
TRBJ1-3 - once TRBV9 CASSVEGVGNTIYF TGTGCCAGCAGCGTAGAAGGGGTCGGAAACACCATATATTTT
TRBJ2-1 TRBD2 - TRBV5-1 CASSLTSGSAYNEQFF TGCGCCAGCAGCTTGACAAGCGGGAGTGCCTACAATGAGCAGTTCTTC
TRBJ1-4 TRBD1 - TRBV30 CAWTDRGGEKLFF TGTGCCTGGACGGACAGGGGCGGTGAAAAACTGTTTTTT
TRBJ2-1 TRBD1 - TRBV6-5 CASTRGQGENEQFF TGTGCCAGCACCCGGGGACAGGGGGAGAATGAGCAGTTCTTC
TRBJ2-1 TRBD2 - TRBV5-1 CASSFSAGGDEQFF TGCGCCAGCAGCTTCTCAGCGGGAGGGGATGAGCAGTTCTTC
TRBJ2-7 TRBD2 - TRBV19 CASSMGSGSYEQYF TGTGCCAGTAGTATGGGTAGCGGGAGCTACGAGCAGTACTTC
TRBJ2-4 - few TRBV28 CASTPSEGRAKNIQYF TGTGCCAGCACCCCTAGTGAGGGCCGGGCCAAAAACATTCAGTACTTC
TRBJ1-1 - - TRBV6-5 CASSLGVDTEAFF TGTGCCAGCAGCTTAGGGGTAGACACTGAAGCTTTCTTT
TRBJ2-7 TRBD2 - TRBV6-5 CASSYSRTSGYEQYF TGTGCCAGCAGTTACTCCAGGACTAGCGGCTACGAGCAGTACTTC
TRBJ2-7 - - TRBV28 CASSLYEQYF TGTGCCAGCAGTCTCTACGAGCAGTACTTC
TRBJ2-1 - - TRBV5-6 CASSPRGSNEQFF TGTGCCAGCAGCCCTAGGGGGTCCAATGAGCAGTTCTTC
TRBJ2-7 - - TRBV6-5 CASSKTHRGSYEQYF TGTGCCAGCAGTAAAACACACCGCGGGTCCTACGAGCAGTACTTC
TRBJ2-5 TRBD2 - TRBV7-9 CASSLTSGRQETQYF TGTGCCAGCAGCCTGACTAGCGGGCGTCAAGAGACCCAGTACTTC
TRBJ2-6 - - TRBV11-2 CASTLPRGGANVLTF TGTGCCAGCACCCTTCCTCGAGGTGGGGCCAACGTCCTGACTTTC
TRBJ2-1 TRBD2 - TRBV9 CASSVVAGGFNEQFF TGTGCCAGCAGCGTAGTGGCGGGAGGGTTCAATGAGCAGTTCTTC
TRBJ2-7 TRBD1 - TRBV28 CASSSTGPGEQYF TGTGCCAGCTCTTCGACAGGGCCCGGCGAGCAGTACTTC
TRBJ1-1 - - TRBV18 CASSPAGNTEAFF TGTGCCAGCTCACCGGCGGGGAACACTGAAGCTTTCTTT
TRBJ2-5 TRBD1 - TRBV19 CASSPWTGGSKGTQYF TGTGCCAGTAGTCCCTGGACAGGGGGCTCCAAGGGGACCCAGTACTTC
TRBJ2-3 - - TRBV4-1 CASSQDRPGTDTQYF TGCGCCAGCAGCCAAGACAGGCCTGGAACAGATACGCAGTATTTT
TRBJ2-2 - - TRBV9 CASSVGGGPNTGELFF TGTGCCAGCAGCGTAGGTGGCGGGCCGAACACCGGGGAGCTGTTTTTT
TRBJ2-7 - - TRBV12-3/TRBV12-4 CASSPTGPYEQYF TGTGCCAGCAGTCCGACAGGCCCGTACGAGCAGTACTTC
TRBJ2-7 - - TRBV11-2 CASSPWVAEGYF TGTGCCAGCAGCCCCTGGGTCGCCGAGGGATACTTC
TRBJ2-7 TRBD1 - TRBV2 CASRGQGVWYEQYF TGTGCCAGCAGAGGACAGGGGGTTTGGTACGAGCAGTACTTC
TRBJ2-7 TRBD2 - TRBV27 CASSELAGVSHEQYF TGTGCCAGCAGTGAACTAGCGGGAGTCTCCCACGAGCAGTACTTC
TRBJ2-1 - - TRBV19 CASSTGQLQFF TGTGCCAGTAGTACGGGTCAGCTACAGTTCTTC
TRBJ2-3 - - TRBV28 CASSLFSGTDTQYF TGTGCCAGCAGTTTATTTAGCGGCACAGATACGCAGTATTTT
TRBJ1-5 TRBD1 - TRBV23-1 CASSQSEETGSNQPQHF TGCGCCAGCAGTCAATCAGAAGAGACAGGGAGCAATCAGCCCCAGCATTTT
TRBJ1-6 - - TRBV7-2 CASSLWSGFRNSPLHF TGTGCCAGCAGCTTATGGTCAGGGTTCCGTAATTCACCCCTCCACTTT
TRBJ2-1 TRBD2 once TRBV19 CASSISASGHNEQFF TGTGCCAGTAGTATAAGCGCTAGCGGCCACAATGAGCAGTTCTTC
TRBJ2-3 TRBD2 - TRBV27 CASSLSLAGGSDTQYF TGTGCCAGCAGTTTATCCCTAGCGGGGGGGTCAGATACGCAGTATTTT
TRBJ2-7 TRBD1 - TRBV7-9 CASSLLRDRDFDEQYF TGTGCCAGCAGCTTATTAAGGGACAGGGATTTTGACGAGCAGTACTTC
TRBJ1-1 - - TRBV27 CASSSATENTEAFF TGTGCCAGCAGTTCCGCCACTGAGAACACTGAAGCTTTCTTT
TRBJ1-1 TRBD1 - TRBV5-1 CASSLQGARDTEAFF TGCGCCAGCAGTTTACAGGGGGCGCGGGACACTGAAGCTTTCTTT
TRBJ2-6 - - TRBV21-1 CASTLDRGMSGANVLTF TGTGCCAGCACCCTGGACAGGGGAATGTCTGGGGCCAACGTCCTGACTTTC
TRBJ2-1 - - TRBV7-9 CASSLSSYNEQFF TGTGCCAGCAGCTTATCTTCCTACAATGAGCAGTTCTTC
TRBJ2-3 TRBD1 - TRBV19 CASSIGQATDTQYF TGTGCCAGTAGTATTGGACAGGCCACAGATACGCAGTATTTT
TRBJ2-1 - - TRBV4-1 CASSQVFEEQFF TGCGCCAGCAGCCAAGTCTTTGAGGAGCAGTTCTTC
TRBJ2-7 - - TRBV6-2/TRBV6-3 CASSYFTRRGGYEQYF TGTGCCAGCAGTTACTTCACCCGGAGGGGAGGCTACGAGCAGTACTTC
TRBJ2-2 TRBD1 - TRBV11-2 CASSRTGYTGELFF TGTGCCAGCAGCCGGACAGGGTATACCGGGGAGCTGTTTTTT
TRBJ2-7 TRBD2 - TRBV19 CASSPLAGATYEQYF TGTGCCAGTAGTCCTCTGGCGGGAGCTACCTACGAGCAGTACTTC
TRBJ2-3 - - TRBV2 CASMRSWGTDTQYF TGTGCCAGCATGAGGTCGTGGGGCACAGATACGCAGTATTTT
TRBJ2-3 TRBD2 - TRBV5-4 CASSLPAGEDTQYF TGTGCCAGCAGCTTGCCGGCGGGAGAGGATACGCAGTATTTT
TRBJ2-7 TRBD1 - TRBV3-1/TRBV3-2 CAGSRDRDEQYF TGTGCCGGGTCCCGGGACAGGGACGAGCAGTACTTC
TRBJ2-4 TRBD2 - TRBV27 CASSLGRGSRAKNIQYF TGTGCCAGCAGCTTGGGTCGCGGGAGTAGGGCCAAAAACATTCAGTACTTC
TRBJ2-3 TRBD1 - TRBV4-1 CASSHSGQGTDTQYF TGCGCCAGCAGCCATTCCGGACAGGGCACAGATACGCAGTATTTT
TRBJ2-1 TRBD2 - TRBV4-3 CASSHNLAGGHNEQFF TGCGCCAGCAGCCACAACCTAGCGGGAGGTCACAATGAGCAGTTCTTC
TRBJ2-1 TRBD2 - TRBV29-1 CSVGPTAGGPGNEQFF TGCAGCGTTGGACCAACAGCGGGAGGGCCGGGGAATGAGCAGTTCTTC